This T cell receptor beta chain was retrieved from a study of blood T cell repertoires in COVID-19. Study in general: COVID-19 samples, acute and convalescent, were from the United States, Italy and Spain. PBMCs, B-cell-depleted T cells, or T cells were the source of the cDNA or gDNA that made up the material.

The CDR3 is 14 amino acids. CDR1 is SGHRS, CDR2 YFSETQ, per germline. V shed 0 bases and J shed 7 bases, with 11 bases lying between them. Authors' processing steps: By means of reference gene primer amplification, nucleated cell counts were estimated. Method: immunoSEQ multiplex PCR; TCRdb's copy keeps in-frame clones and lacks some. D and trimming were read from the DNA, whereas the V and J calls and clone size are those reported in that table. This sample has 300,000 to 400,000 clones, with 90% to 95% found just once. This TCR was sampled from a young woman who had recovered from COVID-19. The V gene is TRBV5-1, the J gene TRBJ2-1; tentatively, D is TRBD1 (5 bases). Material for sequencing was peripheral blood. DNA of the CDR3: TGCGCCAGCAGCTTGGGAGACAGTAAAAATGAGCAGTTCTTC. Amino acids: CASSLGDSKNEQFF.